A single sample gave rise to the 3 T cell receptor beta chains below, sequenced in a study of blood T cell repertoires in COVID-19. TCRdb keeps only in-frame clones here, not all; method: immunoSEQ multiplex PCR. This sample carries 250,000 or so clones, nearly 90% of them seen once, and the ten largest clones take 2.1%. The sample consisted of peripheral blood. The origin of the receptors is an older woman with COVID-19, enrolled during active disease.

This clone was observed a handful of times. V gene TRBV6-5 combines with J gene TRBJ1-2, with 7 bases that match TRBD1. Per the germline V gene, CDR1 is MNHEY and CDR2 is SVGAGI. V lost 2 bases to trimming and J lost 7 bases; unmatched junction nucleotides: 4. The CDR3 runs to 13 residues. CDR3 nucleotides: TGTGCCAGCAGTTACAACGACAGGGTTGGCTACACCTTC. As protein: CASSYNDRVGYTF.

The CDR3 spells CASSTGADSPLHF. As DNA, the CDR3 is TGTGCCAGTAGCACAGGGGCCGATTCACCCCTCCACTTT. The chain has TRBV19 and TRBJ1-6, with 7 bases fitting TRBD1. Looked up from germline, CDR1 is LNHDA and CDR2 is SQIVND (reference sequence). Unmatched junction bases numbered 4, after V lost 6 bases and J lost 8 bases. The CDR3 runs to 13 residues. The full variable domain, with the rest looked up from reference TRBV19 and TRBJ1-6, is DGGITQSPKYLFRKEGQNVTLSCEQNLNHDAMYWYRQDPGQGLRLIYYSQIVNDFQKGDIAEGYSVSREKKESFPLTVTSAQKNPTAFYLCASSTGADSPLHFGNGTRLTVT.

The gene calls are TRBV2 and TRBJ1-5; a possible D gene is TRBD1 (6 bases). Germline V CDR1 and CDR2: SNHLY, FYNNEI. V lost 6 bases and J lost 10, with 13 bases in between. CDR3 length: 12 residues. CDR3 nucleotides: TGTGCCAGCAGGCCGGGGGGGGGCCCCCAGCATTTT. Translated: CASRPGGGPQHF.